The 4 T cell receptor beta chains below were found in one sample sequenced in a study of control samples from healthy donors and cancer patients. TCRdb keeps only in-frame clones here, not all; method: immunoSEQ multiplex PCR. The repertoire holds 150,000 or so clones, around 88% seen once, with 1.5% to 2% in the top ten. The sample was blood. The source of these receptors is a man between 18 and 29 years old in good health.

CDR3 loop: CASSRGSGGDTQYF. CDR3 DNA sequence: TGTGCCAGCAGCCGAGGGAGCGGGGGGGATACGCAGTATTTT. The gene calls are TRBV28 and TRBJ2-3, with 9 bases identical to TRBD2. Germline CDR1 reads MDHEN; CDR2 reads SYDVKM. CDR3 length equals 14 residues. J lost 6 bases, V lost 6 bases, and 7 bases had no gene match.

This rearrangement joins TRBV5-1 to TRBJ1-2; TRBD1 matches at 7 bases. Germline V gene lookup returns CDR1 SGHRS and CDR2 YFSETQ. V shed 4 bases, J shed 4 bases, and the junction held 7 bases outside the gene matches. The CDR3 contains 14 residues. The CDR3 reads CASSVTTGAYGYTF. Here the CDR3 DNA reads TGCGCCAGCAGCGTGACAACAGGGGCCTATGGCTACACCTTC. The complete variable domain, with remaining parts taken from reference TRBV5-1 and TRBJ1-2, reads KAGVTQTPRYLIKTRGQQVTLSCSPISGHRSVSWYQQTPGQGLQFLFEYFSETQRNKGNFPGRFSGRQFSNSRSEMNVSTLELGDSALYLCASSVTTGAYGYTFGSGTRLTVV.

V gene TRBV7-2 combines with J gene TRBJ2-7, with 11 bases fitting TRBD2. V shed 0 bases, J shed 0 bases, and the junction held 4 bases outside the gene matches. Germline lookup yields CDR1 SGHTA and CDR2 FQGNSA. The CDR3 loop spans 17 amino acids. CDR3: CASSLASGGGSSYEQYF. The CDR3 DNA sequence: TGTGCCAGCAGCTTAGCTAGCGGGGGGGGAAGCTCCTACGAGCAGTACTTC.

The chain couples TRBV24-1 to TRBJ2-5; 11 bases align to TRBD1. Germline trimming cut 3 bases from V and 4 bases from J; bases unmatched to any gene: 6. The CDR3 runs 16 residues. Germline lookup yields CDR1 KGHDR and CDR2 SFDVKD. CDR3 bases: TGTGCCACCAGTGATCCAGGGGGACAGGGGGGAGAGACCCAGTACTTC. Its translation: CATSDPGGQGGETQYF.